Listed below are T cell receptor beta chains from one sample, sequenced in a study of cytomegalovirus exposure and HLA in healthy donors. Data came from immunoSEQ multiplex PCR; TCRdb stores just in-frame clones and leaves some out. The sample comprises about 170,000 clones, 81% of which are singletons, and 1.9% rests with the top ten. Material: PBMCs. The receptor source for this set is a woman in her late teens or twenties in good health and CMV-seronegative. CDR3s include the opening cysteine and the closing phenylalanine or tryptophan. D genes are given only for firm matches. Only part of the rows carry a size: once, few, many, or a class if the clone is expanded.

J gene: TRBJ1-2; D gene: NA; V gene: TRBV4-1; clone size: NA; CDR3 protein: CASSQGEQVNYGYTF; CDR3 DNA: TGCGCCAGCAGCCAAGGGGAACAGGTTAACTATGGCTACACCTTC
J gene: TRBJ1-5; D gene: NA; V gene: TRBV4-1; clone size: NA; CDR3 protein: CASSQEPGLRPQHF; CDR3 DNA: TGCGCCAGCAGCCAAGAGCCGGGACTGAGGCCCCAGCATTTT
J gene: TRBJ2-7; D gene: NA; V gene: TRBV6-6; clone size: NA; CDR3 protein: CASSYSNRGNYEQYF; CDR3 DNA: TGTGCCAGCAGTTACTCGAATCGCGGGAACTACGAGCAGTACTTC
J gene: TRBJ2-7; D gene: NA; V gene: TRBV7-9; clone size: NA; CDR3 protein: CASSAWLDEQYF; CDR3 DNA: TGTGCCAGCAGCGCGTGGCTAGACGAGCAGTACTTC
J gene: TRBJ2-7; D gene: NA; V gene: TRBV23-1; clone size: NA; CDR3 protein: CASSQGSVDYEQYF; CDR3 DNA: TGCGCCAGCAGTCAAGGGAGCGTGGACTACGAGCAGTACTTC
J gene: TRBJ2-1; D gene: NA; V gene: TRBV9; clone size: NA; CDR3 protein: CASSVDGSGNEQFF; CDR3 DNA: TGTGCCAGCAGCGTAGACGGGAGCGGCAATGAGCAGTTCTTC
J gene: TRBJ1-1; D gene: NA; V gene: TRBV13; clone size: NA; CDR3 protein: CASSVTERNTEAFF; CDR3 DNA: TGTGCCAGCAGCGTGACAGAACGTAACACTGAAGCTTTCTTT
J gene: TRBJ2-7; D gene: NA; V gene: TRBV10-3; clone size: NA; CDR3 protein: CAISEGQTSGSSDEQYF; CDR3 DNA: TGTGCCATCAGTGAGGGGCAAACCAGTGGGTCGTCCGACGAGCAGTACTTC
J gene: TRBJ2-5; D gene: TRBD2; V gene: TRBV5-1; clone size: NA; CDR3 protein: CASSFGGAGQETQYF; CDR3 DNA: TGCGCCAGCAGTTTCGGGGGGGCGGGCCAAGAGACCCAGTACTTC
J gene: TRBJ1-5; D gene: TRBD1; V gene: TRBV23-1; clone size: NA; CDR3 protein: CASSQLLWDRGLASNQPQHF; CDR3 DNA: TGCGCCAGCAGTCAATTACTGTGGGACAGGGGACTCGCGAGCAATCAGCCCCAGCATTTT
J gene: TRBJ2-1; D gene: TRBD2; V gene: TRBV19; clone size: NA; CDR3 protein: CASSRTSGSFNEQFF; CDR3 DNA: TGTGCCAGTAGCCGAACTAGCGGGAGCTTCAATGAGCAGTTCTTC
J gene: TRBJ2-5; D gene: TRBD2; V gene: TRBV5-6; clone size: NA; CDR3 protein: CASSLVLAGEAETQYF; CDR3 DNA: TGTGCCAGCAGCTTGGTTTTAGCGGGAGAGGCAGAGACCCAGTACTTC
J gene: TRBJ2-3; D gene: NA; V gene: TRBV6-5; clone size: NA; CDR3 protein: CASSYERLSTDTQYF; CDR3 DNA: TGTGCCAGCAGTTACGAGCGGCTTTCCACAGATACGCAGTATTTT
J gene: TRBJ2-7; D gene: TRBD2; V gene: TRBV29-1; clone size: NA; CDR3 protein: CSAAATSGNYEQYF; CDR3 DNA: TGCAGCGCCGCCGCGACTAGCGGGAACTACGAGCAGTACTTC
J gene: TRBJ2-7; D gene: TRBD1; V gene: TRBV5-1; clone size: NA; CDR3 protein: CASSSTWTGLYEQYF; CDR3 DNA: TGCGCCAGCAGCTCCACCTGGACAGGCCTCTACGAGCAGTACTTC
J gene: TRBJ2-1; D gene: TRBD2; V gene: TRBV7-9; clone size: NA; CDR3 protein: CASLIETGLAGYNEQFF; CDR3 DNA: TGTGCCAGCCTCATTGAAACTGGACTAGCGGGTTACAATGAGCAGTTCTTC
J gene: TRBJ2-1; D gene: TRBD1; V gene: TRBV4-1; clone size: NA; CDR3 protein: CASSPHRGNEQFF; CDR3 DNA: TGCGCCAGCAGCCCCCACAGGGGCAATGAGCAGTTCTTC
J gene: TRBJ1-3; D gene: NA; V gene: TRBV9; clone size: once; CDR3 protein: CASSVVPGSGNTIYF; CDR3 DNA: TGTGCCAGCAGCGTAGTACCCGGCTCTGGAAACACCATATATTTT
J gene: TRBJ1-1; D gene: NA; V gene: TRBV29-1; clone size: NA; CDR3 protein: CSVVGTLNTEAFF; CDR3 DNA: TGCAGCGTTGTGGGCACTCTGAACACTGAAGCTTTCTTT
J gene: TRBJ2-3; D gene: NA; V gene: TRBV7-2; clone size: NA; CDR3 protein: CASSRRLQHGGDTQYF; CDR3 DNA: TGTGCCAGCAGCCGAAGGTTACAGCACGGGGGTGATACGCAGTATTTT
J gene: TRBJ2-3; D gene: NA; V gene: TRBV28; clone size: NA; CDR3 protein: CASSLTGETDTQYF; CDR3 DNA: TGTGCCAGCAGTTTGACAGGAGAAACAGATACGCAGTATTTT
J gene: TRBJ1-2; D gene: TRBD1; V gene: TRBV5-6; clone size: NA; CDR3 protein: CASSAPLTGALGYTF; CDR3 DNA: TGTGCCAGCAGCGCGCCCCTGACAGGGGCTCTTGGCTACACCTTC
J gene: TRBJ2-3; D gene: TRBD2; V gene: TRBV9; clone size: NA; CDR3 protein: CASSHPLTSGDGDTQYF; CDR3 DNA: TGTGCCAGCAGCCATCCCTTGACTAGCGGGGACGGGGATACGCAGTATTTT
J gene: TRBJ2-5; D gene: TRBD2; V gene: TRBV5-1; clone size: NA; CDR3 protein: CASSLLAGGVKETQYF; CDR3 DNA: TGCGCCAGCAGCCTGTTGGCGGGGGGTGTAAAAGAGACCCAGTACTTC
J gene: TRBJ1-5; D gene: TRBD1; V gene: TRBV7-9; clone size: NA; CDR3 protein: CASSLTGGNQPQHF; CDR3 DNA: TGTGCCAGCAGCTTGACAGGGGGCAATCAGCCCCAGCATTTT
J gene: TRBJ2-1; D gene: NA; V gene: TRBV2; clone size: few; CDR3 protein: CASRPGQSSYNEQFF; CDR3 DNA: TGTGCCAGCAGACCCGGACAGAGCTCCTACAATGAGCAGTTCTTC
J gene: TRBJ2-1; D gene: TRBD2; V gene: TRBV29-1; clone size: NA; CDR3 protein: CSVGLAGANEQFF; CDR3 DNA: TGCAGCGTAGGACTAGCGGGAGCCAATGAGCAGTTCTTC
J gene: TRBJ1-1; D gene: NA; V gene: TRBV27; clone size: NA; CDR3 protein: CASRGGYTEAFF; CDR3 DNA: TGTGCCAGCCGAGGGGGTTACACTGAAGCTTTCTTT
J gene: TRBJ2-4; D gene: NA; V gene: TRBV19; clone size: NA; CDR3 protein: CASSIRGVGKNIQYF; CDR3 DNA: TGTGCCAGTAGTATTCGGGGAGTCGGCAAAAACATTCAGTACTTC
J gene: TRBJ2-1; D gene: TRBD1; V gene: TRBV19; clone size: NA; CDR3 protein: CASSPGQGAKYNEQFF; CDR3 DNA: TGTGCCAGTAGTCCCGGACAGGGGGCGAAGTACAATGAGCAGTTCTTC
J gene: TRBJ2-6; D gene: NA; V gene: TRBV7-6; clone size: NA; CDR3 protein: CASSFLQGTLSGANVLTF; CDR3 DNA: TGTGCCAGCAGCTTCCTACAGGGGACTCTCTCTGGGGCCAACGTCCTGACTTTC
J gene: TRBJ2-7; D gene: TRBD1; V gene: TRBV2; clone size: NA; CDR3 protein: CASAERTGPTYEQYF; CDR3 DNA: TGTGCCAGCGCAGAGAGGACAGGACCCACCTACGAGCAGTACTTC
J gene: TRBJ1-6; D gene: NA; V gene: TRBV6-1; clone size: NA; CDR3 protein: CASSGLAGLSNSPLHF; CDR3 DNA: TGTGCCAGCAGTGGACTCGCGGGATTGAGTAATTCACCCCTCCACTTT
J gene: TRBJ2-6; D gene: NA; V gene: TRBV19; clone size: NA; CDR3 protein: CASREPQGRRVSGANVLTF; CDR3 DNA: TGTGCCAGTAGAGAACCACAGGGTAGAAGAGTCTCTGGGGCCAACGTCCTGACTTTC
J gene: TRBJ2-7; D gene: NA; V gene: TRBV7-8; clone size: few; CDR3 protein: CASSLVARENYEQYF; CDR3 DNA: TGTGCCAGCAGCTTAGTCGCCAGGGAAAACTACGAGCAGTACTTC
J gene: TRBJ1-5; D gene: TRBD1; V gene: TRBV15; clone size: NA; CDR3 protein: CATSRDRQGGQPQHF; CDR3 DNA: TGTGCCACCAGCAGAGATCGTCAGGGGGGTCAGCCCCAGCATTTT
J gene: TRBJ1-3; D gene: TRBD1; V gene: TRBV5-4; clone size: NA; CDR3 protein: CASSWGTGGNTIYF; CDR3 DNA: TGTGCCAGCAGCTGGGGGACAGGAGGAAACACCATATATTTT
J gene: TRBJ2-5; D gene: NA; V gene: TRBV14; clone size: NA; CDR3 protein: CASSQIRSGTQYF; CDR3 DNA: TGTGCCAGCAGCCAAATTCGGTCGGGGACCCAGTACTTC
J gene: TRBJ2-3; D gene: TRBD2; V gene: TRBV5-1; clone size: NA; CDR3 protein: CASSSWTSGHSTDTQYF; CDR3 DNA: TGCGCCAGCAGCTCCTGGACTAGCGGCCACAGCACAGATACGCAGTATTTT
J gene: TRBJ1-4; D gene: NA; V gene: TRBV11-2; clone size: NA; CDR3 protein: CASSPSGEKLFF; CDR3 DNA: TGTGCCAGCAGCCCCTCAGGAGAAAAACTGTTTTTT
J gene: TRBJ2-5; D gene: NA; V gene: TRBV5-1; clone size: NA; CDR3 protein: CASTYQGGETQYF; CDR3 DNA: TGCGCCAGCACTTATCAGGGCGGAGAGACCCAGTACTTC